This entry features one TCR beta chain sequence. The source of the sample is a study of shared clonotypes between healthy human individuals. Only in-frame clones appear in the TCRdb table, and some are missing; sequencing was by immunoSEQ multiplex PCR. The table records approximately 2.3 million clones, 80% to 95% of them present only once. The ends lost 5 bases at V and 8 bases at J; junction bases unmatched: 10. CDR3 size: 15 residues. CDR1 and CDR2 from the germline V gene are MDHEN and SYDVKM. The sequence came from a man aged 18 to 29 in good health. Some clones in this sample may be carry-over from other donors' samples. The gene calls are TRBV28 and TRBJ1-2, with 11 bases aligning to TRBD1. Sample: naive CD4+ T cells from PBMCs. The subset is: CD45RA+ positively selected. The CDR3 bases are TGTGCCAGCAGTCCCAGGGGACAGGGGGGAGGAGGCTACACCTTC. It codes for CASSPRGQGGGGYTF.